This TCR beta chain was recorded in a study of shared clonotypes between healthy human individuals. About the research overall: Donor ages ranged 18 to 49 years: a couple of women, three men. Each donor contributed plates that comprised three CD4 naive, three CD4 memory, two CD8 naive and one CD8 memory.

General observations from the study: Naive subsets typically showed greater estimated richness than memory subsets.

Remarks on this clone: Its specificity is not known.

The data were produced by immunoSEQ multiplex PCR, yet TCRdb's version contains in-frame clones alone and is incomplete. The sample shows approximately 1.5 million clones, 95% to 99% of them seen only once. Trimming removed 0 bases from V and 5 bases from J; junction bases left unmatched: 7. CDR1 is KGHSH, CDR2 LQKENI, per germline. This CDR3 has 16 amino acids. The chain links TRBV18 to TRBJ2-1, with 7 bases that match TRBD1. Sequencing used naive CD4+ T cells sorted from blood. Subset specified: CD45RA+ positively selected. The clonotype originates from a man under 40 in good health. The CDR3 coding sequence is TGTGCCAGCTCACCACCCGGGACAGTAGGACACAATGAGCAGTTCTTC. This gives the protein CASSPPGTVGHNEQFF.